This T cell receptor (beta chain) comes out of a study of a mutant IDH1 vaccine in newly diagnosed glioma (dated by TCRdb to 2020 to 2023). Turning to the overall study: Vaccination was initiated 4-6 weeks after radiotherapy alone, or concurrently with temozolomide cycles in the chemotherapy-containing groups. Six visits were used for peripheral blood collection: V03 (baseline), V05, V07, V10, V12 and V13. Visit V12 was the week-35 safety follow-up and visit V13 was the week-47 end of study. Before enrollment, most patients had been given radiochemotherapy with temozolomide as standard therapy, while the rest had received either radiotherapy alone or temozolomide alone. Of the 32 patients who were treated, approximately 60% were male and roughly 38% were female, and the mean age was around 40 years. For exploratory analyses, longitudinal TCRB deep sequencing was carried out in 25 treated patients wherever samples were available.

The investigation overall reported the following: Pseudoprogression appeared unrelated to alterations in the top peripheral T cell clonotypes detected by TCRB sequencing. Vaccine-induced immune responses across multiple MHC alleles were detected in about 93% of patients. The authors noted that analyses of patient blood samples could not be reproduced because of sample limitations. Selection of PBMC samples for TCRB deep sequencing was based on availability.

Libraries came from the immunoSEQ multiplex PCR assay. The hsTCRB Kit was used according to the manufacturer's protocol to amplify rearranged TCR beta chain sequences. An Illumina MiSeq was used to sequence the TCRB libraries. The study's own analysis went as follows. Demultiplexing, trimming and gene mapping were performed with the kit vendor's proprietary platform. In its TCRdb copy, this immuneACCESS table keeps in-frame sequences only and misses some clones. Where compared with another copy, unresolved V genes explain less than half of these, and the others have no known cause. V and J calls and clone size are those listed in that table; D and trimming were worked out from the DNA. The sample contains around 84,000 clones, 75% to 90% of them found a single time. The top ten constitute around 5.3% of the sample. The time point label, as the study defines it: week 47, end of study. A 20-mer mutant IDH1 peptide at 300 micrograms in Montanide made up each vaccine dose, which was injected subcutaneously together with topical imiquimod. Patients were given eight vaccinations, in weeks 1, 3, 5, 7, 11, 15, 19 and 23, which matched visits V03 through V10. Donors had newly diagnosed WHO grade 3 or 4 IDH1-mutant astrocytomas with loss of nuclear ATRX. The samples were drawn from NOA16, a multicentre, single-arm, open-label phase I trial in Germany that tested a mutant IDH1 peptide vaccine in humans for the first time. Genomic DNA for TCRB sequencing was isolated from EDTA blood with the DNeasy Blood and Tissue Kit.

With respect to this clone: The antigen it recognizes is unknown. No base qualities exist here, and no much larger clone lies one base off it.

From the germline V gene, CDR1 is SGHAT and CDR2 is FQNNGV. CDR3 length: 16 amino acids, cysteine to phenylalanine. The CDR3 DNA has 48 bases and is translated from base 1. The junction carries 13 bases between V and J, which are trimmed by 0 bases and 7 bases respectively. The sequencing used PBMCs, collected from a glioma patient whose treatment included an IDH1 peptide vaccine. This clonotype was obtained from a man in his forties or fifties with glioma. The chain links TRBV11-2 with TRBJ1-6; TRBD1 is possibly the D segment (6 matching bases). CDR3 sequence: CASSLDGGGGNSPLHF. In nucleotides, the sequence is TGTGCCAGCAGCTTAGATGGGGGAGGGGGGAATTCACCCCTCCACTTT.